Only a few counts were recorded for the clone carrying this TCR beta chain. Germline V CDR1 and CDR2: SEHNR, FQNEAQ (reference sequence). Trimming removed 0 bases at V and 3 bases at J, with 6 bases between. The CDR3 is 14 amino acids. The data were taken from a study of early T cells in non-severe SARS-CoV-2 infection. TCRdb analysed the 5' RACE reads with MiXCR anew, one entry per CDR3 protein. The data show about 60,000 distinct CDR3 sequences, approximately 13% seen once. The chain combines TRBV7-9 with TRBJ2-1, with unresolved D. The sequence derives from an adult who was a healthcare worker with PCR-confirmed SARS-CoV-2 infection or an uninfected control (not recorded which). The sequenced sample consisted of whole blood. CDR3 bases: TGTGCCAGCAGCTTAGCCGCTGACTACAATGAGCAGTTCTTC. Its translation is CASSLAADYNEQFF.